This T cell receptor (beta chain) originates from a study of blood T cell repertoires in COVID-19. Study summary: Italy, Spain and the United States were the sources of the convalescent and acute COVID-19 samples. T cells, B-cell-depleted T cells, or PBMCs provided the cDNA or gDNA that served as material.

Original processing methods: Scientists estimated how many nucleated cells there were by amplifying reference gene primers. Generated by immunoSEQ multiplex PCR, the TCRdb table keeps only in-frame clones and is missing some. For V, J and clone size, that table is used; D and trimming come from the DNA. The table lists approximately 170,000 clones, roughly 80% of them singletons. This CDR3 comprises 18 residues. From germline, CDR1 is MNHEY and CDR2 SVGEGT. The J segment lost 2 bases and the V segment lost 0 bases, leaving 6 bases of the junction unmatched. The specimen was peripheral blood. The sequence was collected from a woman aged 45-65 years with acute or convalescent COVID-19. This chain uses TRBV6-2 or TRBV6-3 with TRBJ2-5; 13 positions match TRBD2. The CDR3 loop is CASSYSTSGRTLQETQYF. DNA of the CDR3: TGTGCCAGCAGTTACTCGACTAGCGGGAGGACCCTACAAGAGACCCAGTACTTC.